The 15 T cell receptor beta chains in this list originate from one sample, sequenced in a study of blood T cell repertoires in COVID-19. Assay used: immunoSEQ multiplex PCR; TCRdb lists only in-frame clones, some missing. The table shows about 110,000 clones, with around 78% occurring only once. Material: peripheral blood. Receptors were obtained from a woman aged 60-70 years with acute or convalescent COVID-19.

The chain employs TRBV12-3 or TRBV12-4 and TRBJ1-2, with D unresolved. This CDR3 is built from 10 residues. V was trimmed by 5 bases and J by 5 bases, leaving 3 bases between them. The CDR3 nucleotides read TGTGCCAGCAGTCTTTATGGCTACACCTTC. This translates into CASSLYGYTF.

This clone was observed a handful of times. The chain links TRBV15 to TRBJ1-4; D remains unclear. The germline V gene encodes CDR1 LNHNV and CDR2 YYDKDF (reference sequence). The CDR3 extends over 14 amino acids. V was trimmed by 0 bases and J by 8 bases, leaving 10 bases between them. The CDR3 reads CATSRDRSREKLFF. The CDR3, as DNA: TGTGCCACCAGCAGAGACCGTTCCAGGGAAAAACTGTTTTTT.

CDR3 in DNA: TGCGCCAGCAGCTTGGCCCCGGCAGGGGCAGCTTTCTTT. It is translated as CASSLAPAGAAFF. V and J are TRBV5-1 and TRBJ1-1; weak D call: TRBD1 (6 bases). Per the germline V gene, CDR1 is SGHRS and CDR2 is YFSETQ. Trimming removed 0 bases at V and 10 bases at J, with 13 bases between. The CDR3 has 13 amino acids.

The rearrangement joins TRBV9 to TRBJ2-3; D unclear. Germline values: CDR1 SGDLS, CDR2 YYNGEE. The CDR3 loop spans 14 amino acids. Trimming took 0 bases from V and 6 from J, leaving 11 bases between them. CDR3 nucleotides: TGTGCCAGCAGCGTAGCATCTCTTCGGGATACGCAGTATTTT. Protein sequence: CASSVASLRDTQYF.

This clone was seen just once. The chain has TRBV18 and TRBJ2-7; 7 bases match TRBD2. V was clipped by 2 bases and J by 0 bases; unmatched bases: 10. Germline values: CDR1 KGHSH, CDR2 LQKENI. The CDR3 contains 17 residues. CDR3 loop: CASSPAGSGIDSYEQYF. In nucleotides, the CDR3 is TGTGCCAGCTCACCAGCAGGGAGCGGGATTGACTCCTACGAGCAGTACTTC. The variable domain in full, with the rest retrieved from reference TRBV18 and TRBJ2-7, is NAGVMQNPRHLVRRRGQEARLRCSPMKGHSHVYWYRQLPEEGLKFMVYLQKENIIDESGMPKERFSAEFPKEGPSILRIQQVVRGDSAAYFCASSPAGSGIDSYEQYFGPGTRLTVT.

The chain is built from TRBV27 and TRBJ2-1; D is uncertain. Trimming left V 4 bases short and J 1 base short, with 11 bases between. CDR3 length: 15 amino acids. Germline loops: CDR1 MNHEY, CDR2 SMNVEV (reference sequence). CDR3 sequence reads: CASSSSLRSYNEQFF. CDR3 DNA: TGTGCCAGCAGTTCGTCCTTGCGTTCCTACAATGAGCAGTTCTTC.

The J gene is TRBJ2-2, the V gene TRBV28, with D tentatively TRBD2 (5 bases). This CDR3 is 16 amino acids long. The germline CDR1 and CDR2 sequences are MDHEN and SYDVKM. V lost 5 bases and J 6 bases, leaving 19 bases between the germline ends. The DNA for the CDR3 is TGTGCCAGCAGTAATACACCCCCGGGGATAGCCGGGGAGCTGTTTTTT. It translates to CASSNTPPGIAGELFF.

The CDR3 protein is CASSDFEIFNYGYTF. Written as DNA, the CDR3 is TGTGCCAGCAGTGATTTTGAGATATTTAACTATGGCTACACCTTC. The J gene is TRBJ1-2, the V gene TRBV6-1; D unresolved. In germline, CDR1 is MNHNS, CDR2 SASEGT. This CDR3 contains 15 residues. The V gene lost 3 bases and the J gene lost 1 base, with 12 bases spanning the gap.

The chain joins TRBV2 to TRBJ2-5, with TRBD2 as a possible D gene (5 bases). The CDR3 is made up of 14 amino acids. Germline loops: CDR1 SNHLY, CDR2 FYNNEI. The ends were cut back, 8 bases at V and 2 bases at J, with 15 bases in the middle. The DNA for the CDR3 is TGTGCCAGCGTAGCGTTCCTATCACAAGAGACCCAGTACTTC. This codes for CASVAFLSQETQYF.

This clone came up a few times. This sequence joins TRBV2 and TRBJ2-7; 11 positions match TRBD2. V trimming: 7 bases; J trimming: 4 bases; junction bases outside the gene matches: 6. This CDR3 has 14 amino acids. Germline V gene lookup returns CDR1 SNHLY and CDR2 FYNNEI. The CDR3 region has the DNA TGTGCCAGCAAACCCGGGACTAGCGGTTACGAGCAGTACTTC. The encoded protein is CASKPGTSGYEQYF.

The rearrangement links TRBV2 to TRBJ1-2, with D perhaps TRBD1 (6 bases). There are 13 residues in the CDR3. CDR1 and CDR2 (germline): SNHLY, FYNNEI. V was cut by 4 bases and J by 8 bases, with 14 bases left in between. The CDR3 here is CASSVAGAGGYTF. CDR3 in DNA: TGTGCCAGCAGTGTTGCAGGGGCAGGCGGCTACACCTTC.

J is TRBJ2-7 and V is TRBV5-1, with a weak D call TRBD2 (6 bases). The V and J ends lost 7 bases and 6 bases respectively, with 20 bases between them. The CDR3 contains 14 residues. The germline CDR1 and CDR2 sequences are SGHRS and YFSETQ. DNA for the CDR3: TGCGCCAGCGCGGGACGAACTGGGCAGGGCGAGCAGTACTTC. It encodes CASAGRTGQGEQYF. Full variable domain (remainder filled in from reference TRBV5-1 and TRBJ2-7): KAGVTQTPRYLIKTRGQQVTLSCSPISGHRSVSWYQQTPGQGLQFLFEYFSETQRNKGNFPGRFSGRQFSNSRSEMNVSTLELGDSALYLCASAGRTGQGEQYFGPGTRLTVT.

As regards this clone: Within the sample, other DNA sequences also encode this same CDR3. The V and J genes are TRBV15 and TRBJ2-5; TRBD2 matches 7 bases. The germline V gene encodes CDR1 LNHNV and CDR2 YYDKDF (reference sequence). The CDR3 spans 14 residues. V lost 1 base to trimming and J lost 5 bases; unmatched junction nucleotides: 4. CDR3 coding DNA: TGTGCCACCAGCAGAGGAGGAGCGGGGGAGACCCAGTACTTC. This encodes CATSRGGAGETQYF.

The chain is built from TRBV2 and TRBJ1-2, with 7 bases aligning to TRBD1. The CDR3 has 15 amino acids. Trimming took 6 bases from V and 0 from J; bases not matched to a gene: 7. Germline loops: CDR1 SNHLY, CDR2 FYNNEI. CDR3 amino acids: CASRRGQSANYGYTF. The CDR3 nucleotides read TGTGCCAGCAGGAGGGGACAGTCAGCTAACTATGGCTACACCTTC.

The chain carries TRBV28 and TRBJ1-5, with 8 bases lining up with TRBD1. With V trimmed by 6 bases and J by 3 bases, 10 bases remained unmatched. The length of the CDR3 is 16 residues. CDR1 and CDR2 (germline): MDHEN, SYDVKM. CDR3 nucleotide sequence: TGTGCCAGCAGAGTAGCAGGGGGCTTAAACAATCAGCCCCAGCATTTT. As protein: CASRVAGGLNNQPQHF.